This T cell receptor (beta chain) was obtained from a study of T-cell reconstitution after alpha-beta-depleted transplantation in children. Preparation of the TCRbeta library used unique molecular identifiers. TCRdb called the PCR reads again in MiXCR, with one record for every CDR3 protein. The sample carries under 850,000 distinct CDR3 sequences, roughly 13% recorded once. This clonotype was seen a handful of times. Its antigen is unknown. Study conclusions and caveats: About two months after transplant, alpha-beta T cells reportedly came from several hundred expanded graft clones. TCRbeta diversity was high at day 60 in some patients (a result of surviving recipient T cells and thymic progenitors). One year after transplant, T-cell counts and diversity came mostly from newly produced T cells.

The starting material was PBMCs, obtained before TCRalphabeta/CD19-depleted stem cell transplant. This TCR was sampled from a girl aged 2-10 years with congenital amegakaryocytic thrombocytopenia, due to receive a stem cell transplant.

This CDR3 reads CSASGIVRLAGGLFSGEQYF. Written as DNA, the CDR3 is TGCAGTGCTAGTGGTATAGTCCGTTTAGCGGGAGGTCTTTTCTCTGGCGAGCAGTACTTC. The chain is built from TRBV20-1 and TRBJ2-7; 10 bases map to TRBD2. Trimming took 3 bases from V and 6 from J; bases not matched to a gene: 26. Per germline, CDR1 DFQATT and CDR2 SNEGSKA (reference sequence). CDR3 length equals 20 residues.